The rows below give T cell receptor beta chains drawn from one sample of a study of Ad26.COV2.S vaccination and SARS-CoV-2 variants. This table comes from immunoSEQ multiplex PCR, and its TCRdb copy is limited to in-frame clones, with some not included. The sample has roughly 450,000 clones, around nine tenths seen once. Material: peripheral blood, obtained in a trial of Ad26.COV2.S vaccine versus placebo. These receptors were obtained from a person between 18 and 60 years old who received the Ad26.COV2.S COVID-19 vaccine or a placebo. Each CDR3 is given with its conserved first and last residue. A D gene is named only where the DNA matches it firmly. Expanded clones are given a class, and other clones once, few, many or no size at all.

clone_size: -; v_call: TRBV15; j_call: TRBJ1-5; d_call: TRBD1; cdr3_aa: CATSIQQGQPQHF; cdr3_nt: TGTGCCACCAGCATCCAACAGGGGCAGCCCCAGCATTTT
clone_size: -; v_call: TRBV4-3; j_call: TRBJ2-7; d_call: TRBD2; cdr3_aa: CASSQDTTSETPYEQYF; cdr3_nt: TGCGCCAGCAGCCAAGACACCACTAGCGAAACCCCCTACGAGCAGTACTTC
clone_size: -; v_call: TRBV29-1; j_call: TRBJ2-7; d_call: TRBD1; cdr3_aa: CSAGTGIYEQYF; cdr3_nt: TGCAGCGCTGGGACAGGGATCTACGAGCAGTACTTC
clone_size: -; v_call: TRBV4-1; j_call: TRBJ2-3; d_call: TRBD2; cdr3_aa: CASSARLAGATDTQYF; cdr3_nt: TGCGCCAGCAGCGCGCGACTAGCGGGTGCGACAGATACGCAGTATTTT
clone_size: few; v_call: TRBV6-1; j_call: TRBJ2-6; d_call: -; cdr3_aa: CASSEATSGANVLTF; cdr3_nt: TGTGCCAGCAGCGAAGCCACCTCTGGGGCCAACGTCCTGACTTTC
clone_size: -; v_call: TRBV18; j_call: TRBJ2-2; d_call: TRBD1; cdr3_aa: CASSPPGTGVIGELFF; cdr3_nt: TGTGCCAGCTCACCACCCGGGACAGGGGTGATCGGGGAGCTGTTTTTT
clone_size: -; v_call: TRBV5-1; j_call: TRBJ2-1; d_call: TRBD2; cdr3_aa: CASRTSGRANEQFF; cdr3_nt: TGCGCCAGCAGGACTAGCGGGAGAGCAAATGAGCAGTTCTTC
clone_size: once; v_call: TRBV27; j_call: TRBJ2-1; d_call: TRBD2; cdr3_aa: CASRPRGSGGYNEQFF; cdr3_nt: TGTGCCAGCCGCCCGAGGGGTAGCGGGGGATACAATGAGCAGTTCTTC
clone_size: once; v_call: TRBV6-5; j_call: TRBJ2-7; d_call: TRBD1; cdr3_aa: CASSYQTGNEQYF; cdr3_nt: TGTGCCAGCAGTTATCAGACAGGGAACGAGCAGTACTTC
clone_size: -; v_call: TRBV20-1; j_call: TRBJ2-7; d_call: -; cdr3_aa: CSASPDWASVNYEQYF; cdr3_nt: TGCAGTGCTAGTCCCGACTGGGCTAGCGTCAACTACGAGCAGTACTTC
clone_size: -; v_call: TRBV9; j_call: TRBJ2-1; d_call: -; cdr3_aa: CASSVGPGGGEQFF; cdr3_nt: TGTGCCAGCAGCGTAGGGCCGGGCGGTGGTGAGCAGTTCTTC
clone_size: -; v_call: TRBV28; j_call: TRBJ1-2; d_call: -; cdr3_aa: CASSLGVVNYGYTF; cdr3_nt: TGTGCCAGCAGTTTAGGGGTTGTGAACTATGGCTACACCTTC
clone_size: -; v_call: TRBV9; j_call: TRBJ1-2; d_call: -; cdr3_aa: CASSPRGPYGYTF; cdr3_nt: TGTGCCAGCAGCCCCCGGGGCCCCTATGGCTACACCTTC
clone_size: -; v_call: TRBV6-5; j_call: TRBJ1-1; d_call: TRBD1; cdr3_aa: CASSYRGQGNTEAFF; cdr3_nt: TGTGCCAGCAGTTACCGTGGACAGGGTAACACTGAAGCTTTCTTT
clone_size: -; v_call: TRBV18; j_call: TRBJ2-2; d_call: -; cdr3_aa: CASSEGMTGELFF; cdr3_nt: TGTGCCAGCTCAGAGGGTATGACCGGGGAGCTGTTTTTT
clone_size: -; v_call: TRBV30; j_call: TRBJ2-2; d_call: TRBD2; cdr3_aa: CAWSAPGMREGHPPNTGELFF; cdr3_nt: TGTGCCTGGAGTGCACCCGGCATGCGGGAGGGCCATCCACCGAACACCGGGGAGCTGTTTTTT
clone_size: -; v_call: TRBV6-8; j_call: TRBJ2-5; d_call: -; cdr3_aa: CASSPPGPGIRETQYF; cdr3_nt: TGTGCCAGCAGTCCACCGGGACCGGGAATCAGAGAGACCCAGTACTTC
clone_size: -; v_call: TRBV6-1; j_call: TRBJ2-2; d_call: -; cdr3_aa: CASSDRRNTGELFF; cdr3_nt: TGTGCCAGCAGTGACAGACGGAACACCGGGGAGCTGTTTTTT
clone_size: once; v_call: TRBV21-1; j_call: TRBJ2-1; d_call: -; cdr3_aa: CASNLILAASSYNEQFF; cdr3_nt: TGTGCCAGCAACTTGATCTTAGCGGCGAGCTCCTACAATGAGCAGTTCTTC
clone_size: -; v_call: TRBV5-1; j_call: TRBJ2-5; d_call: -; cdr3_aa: CASSLAGTDQETQYF; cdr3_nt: TGCGCCAGCAGCTTGGCGGGGACGGATCAAGAGACCCAGTACTTC
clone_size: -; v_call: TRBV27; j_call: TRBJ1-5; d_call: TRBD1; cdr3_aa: CASGRTGYSNQPQHF; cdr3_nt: TGTGCCAGCGGACGGACAGGATATAGCAATCAGCCCCAGCATTTT
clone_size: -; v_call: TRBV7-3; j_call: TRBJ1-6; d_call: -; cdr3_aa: CASSLTSHYNSPLHF; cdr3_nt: TGTGCCAGCAGCTTAACTTCACACTATAATTCACCCCTCCACTTT
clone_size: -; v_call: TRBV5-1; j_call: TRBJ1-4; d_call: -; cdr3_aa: CASSLSTTGINEKLFF; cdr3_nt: TGCGCCAGCAGCTTGTCGACGACGGGAATAAATGAAAAACTGTTTTTT
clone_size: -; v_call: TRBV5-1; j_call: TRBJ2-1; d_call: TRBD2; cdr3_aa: CASSARLAGGYNEQFF; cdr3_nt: TGCGCCAGCAGCGCAAGACTAGCGGGAGGGTACAATGAGCAGTTCTTC
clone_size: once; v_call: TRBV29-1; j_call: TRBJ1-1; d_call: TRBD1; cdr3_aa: CSAAPGQGTPEAFF; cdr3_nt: TGCAGCGCTGCCCCGGGACAGGGGACCCCTGAAGCTTTCTTT
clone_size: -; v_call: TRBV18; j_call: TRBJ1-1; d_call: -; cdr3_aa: CASSPPIVDRAMNTEAFF; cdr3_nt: TGTGCCAGCTCACCACCAATCGTGGACAGAGCTATGAACACTGAAGCTTTCTTT
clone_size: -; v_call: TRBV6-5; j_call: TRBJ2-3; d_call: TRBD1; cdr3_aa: CASGTGGSPDTQYF; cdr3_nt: TGTGCCAGCGGGACAGGGGGGAGTCCAGATACGCAGTATTTT
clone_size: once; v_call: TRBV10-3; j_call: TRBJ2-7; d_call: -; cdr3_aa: CAISSGTRYEQYF; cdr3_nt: TGTGCCATCAGCTCCGGGACCCGGTACGAGCAGTACTTC
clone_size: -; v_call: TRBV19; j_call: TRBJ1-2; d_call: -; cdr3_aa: CASSITRGWFYGYTF; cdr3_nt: TGTGCCAGTAGTATCACGCGGGGTTGGTTCTATGGCTACACCTTC
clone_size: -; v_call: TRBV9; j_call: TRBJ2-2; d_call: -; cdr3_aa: CASSKEGTGELFF; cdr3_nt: TGTGCCAGCAGCAAAGAGGGGACCGGGGAGCTGTTTTTT
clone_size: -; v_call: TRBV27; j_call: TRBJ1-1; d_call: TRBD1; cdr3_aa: CASKWAGGANTEAFF; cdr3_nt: TGTGCCAGCAAATGGGCAGGGGGCGCGAACACTGAAGCTTTCTTT
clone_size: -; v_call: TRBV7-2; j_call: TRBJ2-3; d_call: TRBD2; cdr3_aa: CASSLAKGAGVSRNTDTQYF; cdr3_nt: TGTGCCAGCAGCTTAGCGAAAGGAGCGGGAGTGTCAAGGAACACAGATACGCAGTATTTT
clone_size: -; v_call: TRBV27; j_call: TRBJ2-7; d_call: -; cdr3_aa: CASSNGTGTRSYEQYF; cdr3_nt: TGTGCCAGCAGCAATGGCACCGGGACAAGATCCTACGAGCAGTACTTC
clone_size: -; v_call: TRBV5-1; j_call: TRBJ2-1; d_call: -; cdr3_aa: CASSRDGSSYNEQFF; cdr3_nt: TGCGCCAGCAGCCGGGACGGAAGCTCCTACAATGAGCAGTTCTTC
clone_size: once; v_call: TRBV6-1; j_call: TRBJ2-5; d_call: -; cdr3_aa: CASSEWAGGETQYF; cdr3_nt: TGTGCCAGCAGTGAATGGGCAGGAGGCGAGACCCAGTACTTC
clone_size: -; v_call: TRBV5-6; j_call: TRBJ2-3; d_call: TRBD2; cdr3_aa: CASSLVTSGRRTDTQYF; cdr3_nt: TGTGCCAGCAGCTTGGTAACTAGCGGGAGAAGAACAGATACGCAGTATTTT
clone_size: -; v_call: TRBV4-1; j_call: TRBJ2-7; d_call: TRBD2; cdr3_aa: CASSQGTSGRKNPYEQYF; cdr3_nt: TGCGCCAGCAGCCAAGGGACTAGCGGGAGGAAAAACCCCTACGAGCAGTACTTC
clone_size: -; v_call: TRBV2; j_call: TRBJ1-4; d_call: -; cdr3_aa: CASSESRLLFF; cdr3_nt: TGTGCCAGCAGTGAGTCACGGTTATTGTTTTTT
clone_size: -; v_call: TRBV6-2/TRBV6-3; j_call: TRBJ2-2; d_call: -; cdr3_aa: CASRQRWAGIDTGELFF; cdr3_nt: TGTGCCAGCCGCCAGAGGTGGGCGGGAATAGACACCGGGGAGCTGTTTTTT